A single sample gave rise to the 22 T cell receptor beta chains below, sequenced in a study of T-cell memory formation after mild COVID-19. TCRdb used MiXCR to reprocess the 5' RACE reads, holding one entry per CDR3 protein. The sample shows roughly 400,000 distinct CDR3 sequences, over 15% of them seen only once. Material: PBMCs or a T cell subset sorted from them (not recorded which). The origin of the receptors is a young man who had mild COVID-19 (a few samples of this study predate the infection). Cell type and time point are not known.

V is TRBV15 and J is TRBJ1-4, with D maybe TRBD1 (5 bases). Germline CDR1 and CDR2: LNHNV and YYDKDF (reference sequence). The V and J ends lost 0 bases and 4 bases respectively, with 12 bases between them. This CDR3 has 16 amino acids. The CDR3 spells CATSRDSGAYNEKLFF. The CDR3 nucleotides read TGTGCCACCAGCAGAGATAGCGGGGCCTATAATGAAAAACTGTTTTTT.

The chain has TRBV7-9 and TRBJ2-1; 7 bases fit TRBD1. Germline V lookup: CDR1 SEHNR, CDR2 FQNEAQ (reference sequence). Trimming at V came to 1 base and at J to 8 bases, leaving 8 bases not matched to a gene. This CDR3 has 15 amino acids. CDR3 in DNA: TGTGCCAGCAGCTTAGGAGGGGGCGATTTCGATGAGCAGTTCTTC. Protein: CASSLGGGDFDEQFF.

This chain joins TRBV15 and TRBJ2-3; D might be TRBD1 (5 bases). V lost 8 bases, J lost 2 bases, and 11 bases lay in between. Germline-derived CDR1 and CDR2 are LNHNV and YYDKDF (reference sequence). This CDR3 is built from 13 residues. CDR3 in DNA: TGTGCCACCTCGGGCAGGGACACAGATACGCAGTATTTT. Translating it yields CATSGRDTDTQYF.

This chain uses TRBV29-1 with TRBJ2-7; possibly TRBD1 or TRBD2 for D (5 bases each). The CDR3 consists of 15 residues. Trimming removed 1 base from V and 2 bases from J, with 15 bases in between. Germline CDR1 reads SQVTM; CDR2 reads ANQGSEA. The CDR3 spells CSVEGGMGTPYEQYF. The DNA of the CDR3 is TGCAGCGTTGAAGGTGGTATGGGGACCCCCTACGAGCAGTACTTC.

This clonotype has a count of ten or more. V gene TRBV7-3 combines with J gene TRBJ2-3; 9 bases are a match to TRBD2. The germline V gene has CDR1 SGHTA and CDR2 FQGTGA. CDR3 length: 16 amino acids. With V trimmed by 5 bases and J by 2 bases, 8 bases remained unmatched. In nucleotides, the CDR3 is TGTGCCAGCAGCCCGCTGGGACTAGCCGACACAGATACGCAGTATTTT. Translating it yields CASSPLGLADTDTQYF.

The chain has TRBV6-1 and TRBJ2-7; the D is unclear. This CDR3 comprises 14 residues. CDR1 is MNHNS, CDR2 SASEGT, per germline. V lost 2 bases to trimming and J lost 0 bases, with 8 bases between them. The CDR3 coding sequence is TGTGCCAGCAGTGAAAGTTTCAGCTCCTACGAGCAGTACGTC. Protein product: CASSESFSSYEQYV.

This clonotype was observed a handful of times. The chain combines TRBV2 with TRBJ1-5; 9 bases map to TRBD1. The CDR3 has 15 residues. Germline V gives CDR1 SNHLY, CDR2 FYNNEI. V lost 3 bases and J lost 6; bases outside the gene matches: 6. Here the CDR3 reads CASSDLQGAGQPQHF. DNA of the CDR3: TGTGCCAGCAGTGACTTACAGGGGGCCGGTCAGCCCCAGCATTTT.

V and J are TRBV7-6 and TRBJ2-2; D unresolved. Germline lookup yields CDR1 SGHVS and CDR2 FNYEAQ. Trimming took off 5 bases at V and 0 bases at J, with 13 bases between the two ends. CDR3 length: 16 residues. The CDR3 reads CASSPSDETNTGELFF. Written as DNA, the CDR3 is TGTGCCAGCAGCCCTTCTGATGAAACGAACACCGGGGAGCTGTTTTTT. The complete variable domain, with remaining parts taken from reference TRBV7-6 and TRBJ2-2, reads GAGVSQSPRYKVTKRGQDVALRCDPISGHVSLYWYRQALGQGPEFLTYFNYEAQQDKSGLPNDRFSAERPEGSISTLTIQRTEQRDSAMYRCASSPSDETNTGELFFGEGSRLTVL.

This clonotype was found many times. V and J are TRBV12-3 or TRBV12-4 and TRBJ2-7; D possibly corresponds to TRBD2 (6 bases). V lost 8 bases and J 0 bases, leaving 14 bases between the germline ends. The CDR3 loop spans 14 amino acids. The CDR3 region is CASRRASDSYEQYF. The CDR3 nucleotides are TGTGCCAGCCGACGGGCTAGCGACTCCTACGAGCAGTACTTC.

The chain links TRBV7-9 to TRBJ2-5; D is unresolved. The CDR3 loop spans 12 amino acids. Germline-derived CDR1 and CDR2 are SEHNR and FQNEAQ (reference sequence). Trimming left V 5 bases short and J 8 bases short, with 12 bases between. The CDR3 DNA follows: TGTGCCAGCAGCGAACCCGGTGTAACCCAGTACTTC. Translation gives CASSEPGVTQYF.

CDR3 loop: CASSLGRETEAFF. For the CDR3, the DNA is TGTGCCAGCAGTTTGGGGCGCGAAACTGAAGCTTTCTTT. This chain links TRBV27 with TRBJ1-1; tentatively, D is TRBD1 (5 bases). Trimming stripped 3 bases from V and 5 bases from J, with 10 bases between. The CDR3 is 13 residues long. Germline V gives CDR1 MNHEY, CDR2 SMNVEV (reference sequence).

The chain carries TRBV6-6 and TRBJ2-7; 9 positions agree with TRBD2. This CDR3 spans 17 amino acids. V dropped 5 bases and J dropped 1; count of bases not matched to a gene: 12. CDR1 MNHNY and CDR2 SVGAGI come from the germline V gene (reference sequence). The CDR3 region has the DNA TGTGCCAGCAGTCAACCTGGTAGGACTAGCGCTTCCTACGAGCAGTACTTC. It translates to CASSQPGRTSASYEQYF.

J is TRBJ1-2 and V is TRBV5-1, with D maybe TRBD1 (5 bases). Per the germline V gene, CDR1 is SGHRS and CDR2 is YFSETQ. V was trimmed by 0 bases and J by 13 bases, leaving 13 bases between them. This CDR3 has 12 amino acids. The CDR3 spells CASSLALGASTF. As DNA, the CDR3 is TGCGCCAGCAGCTTGGCCCTTGGGGCCAGCACCTTC.

V usage is TRBV28 and J usage is TRBJ2-7; D possibly corresponds to TRBD1 (5 bases). The germline V gene encodes CDR1 MDHEN and CDR2 SYDVKM. This CDR3 contains 13 residues. V lost 3 bases and J 1 base, leaving 7 bases between the germline ends. The CDR3 DNA reads TGTGCCAGCAGTTTCAGGGATTCCTACGAGCAGTACGTC. Translation gives CASSFRDSYEQYV.

This clonotype was observed at least ten times. The chain links TRBV15 to TRBJ2-2, with D possibly TRBD1 on 5 matching bases. The CDR3 length is 14 residues. Germline assignment: CDR1 LNHNV and CDR2 YYDKDF (reference sequence). Trimming cost V 1 base and J 6 bases, with 9 bases left between them. DNA for the CDR3: TGTGCCACCAGCAGAGTCAGGGTGGCCGGGGAGCTGTTTTTT. Residues: CATSRVRVAGELFF.

The rearrangement joins TRBV28 to TRBJ2-2, with 9 bases that match TRBD1. CDR1 is MDHEN and CDR2 is SYDVKM in the germline V gene. V was pared by 6 bases and J by 6 bases, with 5 bases of the junction left unmatched. This CDR3 has 14 residues. CDR3 in amino acids: CASRLQGAPGELFF. DNA for the CDR3: TGTGCCAGCAGATTACAGGGGGCTCCCGGGGAGCTGTTTTTT. The variable domain in full, completed from reference TRBV28 and TRBJ2-2, reads DVKVTQSSRYLVKRTGEKVFLECVQDMDHENMFWYRQDPGLGLRLIYFSYDVKMKEKGDIPEGYSVSREKKERFSLILESASTNQTSMYLCASRLQGAPGELFFGEGSRLTVL.

The rearrangement uses TRBV6-1 and TRBJ2-7, with a possible D match to TRBD1 (5 bases). Trimming left V 2 bases short and J 5 bases short, with 7 bases between. CDR3 length: 12 residues. CDR1 is MNHNS, CDR2 SASEGT, per germline. Written as DNA, the CDR3 is TGTGCCAGCAGTGAACCAGGGAACGAGCAGTACTTC. The encoded protein is CASSEPGNEQYF.

This clonotype has at least ten counts. V gene TRBV3-1 combines with J gene TRBJ2-3; 10 bases fit TRBD1. V shed 6 bases and J 5 bases; nucleotides not matched to a gene: 2. Germline V gives CDR1 LGHDT, CDR2 YNNKEL (reference sequence). The length of the CDR3 is 13 residues. CDR3 DNA: TGTGCCAGCAGGGGACAGGGGAGAGATACGCAGTATTTT. It translates to CASRGQGRDTQYF.

In this sample, this clonotype turned up a few times. This chain connects TRBV7-9 to TRBJ2-2; D might be TRBD1 (6 bases). The germline CDR1 and CDR2 sequences are SEHNR and FQNEAQ (reference sequence). V was cut by 4 bases and J by 2 bases, with 11 bases left in between. This CDR3 region has 15 residues. The CDR3 sequence: CASSSPGQNTGELFF. The DNA for the CDR3 is TGTGCCAGCAGCTCCCCGGGACAAAACACCGGGGAGCTGTTTTTT. The entire variable domain, with the rest obtained from reference TRBV7-9 and TRBJ2-2, is as follows: DTGVSQNPRHKITKRGQNVTFRCDPISEHNRLYWYRQTLGQGPEFLTYFQNEAQLEKSRLLSDRFSAERPKGSFSTLEIQRTEQGDSAMYLCASSSPGQNTGELFFGEGSRLTVL.

This chain's CDR3 is CASSGGATSGGYTQYF. CDR3 DNA sequence: TGCGCCAGCAGTGGGGGGGCGACTAGCGGGGGATATACGCAGTATTTT. V gene TRBV4-1 combines with J gene TRBJ2-3; TRBD2 matches 12 bases. The CDR3 consists of 16 residues. The germline V gene encodes CDR1 MGHRA and CDR2 YSYEKL. The V and J ends lost 6 bases and 7 bases, in that order; junction bases with no gene match: 11.

This chain links TRBV15 with TRBJ1-2; tentative D call: TRBD1 (5 bases). Between the trimmed V and J ends, which lost 0 bases and 4 bases, there was a span of 12 bases. The CDR3 runs 15 residues. Germline CDR1 reads LNHNV; CDR2 reads YYDKDF (reference sequence). CDR3 in DNA: TGTGCCACCAGCAGAGATCGAGGCAGGGCCTATGGCTACACCTTC. It translates to CATSRDRGRAYGYTF. The full variable domain, rest sourced from reference TRBV15 and TRBJ1-2, is DAMVIQNPRYQVTQFGKPVTLSCSQTLNHNVMYWYQQKSSQAPKLLFHYYDKDFNNEADTPDNFQSRRPNTSFCFLDIRSPGLGDTAMYLCATSRDRGRAYGYTFGSGTRLTVV.

This clonotype has only a few counts. The chain recombines TRBV20-1 with TRBJ2-5; 8 nucleotides align to TRBD1. The V gene's germline CDR1 is DFQATT and CDR2 SNEGSKA (reference sequence). The CDR3 sequence is 13 residues long. The V and J ends lost 4 bases and 4 bases, in that order; junction bases with no gene match: 5. The DNA for the CDR3 is TGCAGTGCTAATGACAGGGGTGCAGAGACCCAGTACTTC. Amino acids: CSANDRGAETQYF.